This passage covers 16 T cell receptor beta chains from one sample sequenced in a study of blood T cell repertoires in COVID-19. Clones were sequenced by immunoSEQ multiplex PCR, and TCRdb holds only the in-frame ones, with some missing. Of under 200,000 clones in the sample, roughly nine tenths were seen once. Sequencing was performed on PBMCs or T cells enriched from blood (not recorded which). Every receptor here comes from a woman in her fifties or sixties who had recovered from COVID-19.

This chain's CDR3 is CASRLGQSGYTF. CDR3 DNA sequence: TGTGCCAGCAGGCTAGGACAGTCTGGCTACACCTTC. The genes are TRBV27 and TRBJ1-2, with a weak D call TRBD1 (6 bases). The CDR3 has 12 amino acids. V lost 6 bases and J 7 bases, leaving 12 bases between the germline ends. Looked up from germline, CDR1 is MNHEY and CDR2 is SMNVEV (reference sequence).

This clone was observed a few times. This chain uses TRBV15 with TRBJ2-7; D is perhaps TRBD1 (5 bases). The CDR3 covers 13 residues. The germline CDR1 and CDR2 sequences are LNHNV and YYDKDF (reference sequence). With 3 bases removed from V and 2 bases from J, the gap between germline ends came to 8 bases. In nucleotides, the CDR3 is TGTGCCACCAGCAGTGACAGTACCTACGAGCAGTACTTC. This translates into CATSSDSTYEQYF. Looking up the rest from reference TRBV15 and TRBJ2-7 gives the full variable domain: DAMVIQNPRYQVTQFGKPVTLSCSQTLNHNVMYWYQQKSSQAPKLLFHYYDKDFNNEADTPDNFQSRRPNTSFCFLDIRSPGLGDTAMYLCATSSDSTYEQYFGPGTRLTVT.

This chain connects TRBV2 to TRBJ1-1, with no clear D. The CDR3 length is 12 residues. Germline V CDR1 and CDR2: SNHLY, FYNNEI. Trimming cost V 8 bases and J 2 bases, with 9 bases left between them. The CDR3 sequence: CASFSVNTEAFF. CDR3 coding DNA: TGTGCCAGCTTTTCGGTAAACACTGAAGCTTTCTTT.

The chain has TRBV27 and TRBJ2-1; TRBD2 matches at 9 bases. Germline CDR1 MNHEY, CDR2 SMNVEV (reference sequence). V dropped 6 bases and J dropped 4; count of bases not matched to a gene: 4. The CDR3 contains 14 residues. Here the CDR3 DNA reads TGTGCCAGCAGCCAGACTAGCGGTTACAATGAGCAGTTCTTC. It specifies CASSQTSGYNEQFF.

In this sample, this clone turned up once. The chain combines TRBV6-5 with TRBJ2-1, with 9 bases that match TRBD2. Looked up from germline, CDR1 is MNHEY and CDR2 is SVGAGI. This CDR3 contains 16 residues. After removal of 0 bases from V and 4 bases from J, the junction contained 4 bases not matched to a gene. The CDR3, as DNA: TGTGCCAGCAGTTACTCAATGAGCGGGAGGTACAATGAGCAGTTCTTC. Amino acids: CASSYSMSGRYNEQFF.

This chain joins TRBV12-3 or TRBV12-4 and TRBJ1-2; no clear D gene. Trimming removed 5 bases at V and 0 bases at J, with 7 bases between. CDR3 length: 13 residues. CDR3 region: CASSHSPNYGYTF. In DNA form, the CDR3 reads TGTGCCAGCAGTCACAGCCCTAACTATGGCTACACCTTC.

The V gene is TRBV29-1, the J gene TRBJ1-2, with D uncertain. CDR3 length: 13 residues. The germline gives CDR1 SQVTM, CDR2 ANQGSEA. V dropped 5 bases and J dropped 4 bases, with 14 bases sitting between them. CDR3 in amino acids: CSVRLGSFYGYTF. The CDR3 DNA reads TGCAGCGTTCGGCTCGGGTCCTTCTATGGCTACACCTTC.

The rearrangement links TRBV2 to TRBJ2-7; a weak D match, TRBD2 (6 bases). CDR1 is SNHLY, CDR2 FYNNEI, per germline. The CDR3 covers 14 residues. V shed 4 bases and J shed 0 bases, with 10 bases lying between them. CDR3 loop: CASSASESSYEQYF. DNA for the CDR3: TGTGCCAGCAGTGCTAGCGAGAGCTCCTACGAGCAGTACTTC.

This chain links TRBV27 with TRBJ2-3, with 9 nucleotides matching TRBD2. The J segment lost 1 base and the V segment lost 4 bases, leaving 6 bases of the junction unmatched. The CDR3 has 16 amino acids. Germline CDR1 MNHEY, CDR2 SMNVEV (reference sequence). The CDR3 coding sequence is TGTGCCAGCAGTTCGCTAGCGGGAAGGCGCACAGATACGCAGTATTTT. This encodes CASSSLAGRRTDTQYF.

This clone was seen once. The chain links TRBV15 to TRBJ1-3, with D tentatively TRBD1 (5 bases). The CDR3 consists of 14 residues. Trimming removed 6 bases from V and 4 bases from J, with 13 bases in between. Germline values: CDR1 LNHNV, CDR2 YYDKDF (reference sequence). The CDR3 loop reads CATSASGSGNTIYF. CDR3 DNA sequence: TGTGCCACCAGTGCCTCAGGGTCGGGAAACACCATATATTTT.

V gene TRBV6-5 combines with J gene TRBJ1-2; 7 positions match TRBD1. This CDR3 has 14 amino acids. The trim removed 7 bases at V and 4 bases at J, leaving 9 bases unmatched. Germline loops: CDR1 MNHEY, CDR2 SVGAGI. CDR3: CASIPGGQVYGYTF. Here the CDR3 DNA reads TGTGCCAGCATCCCAGGGGGGCAGGTCTATGGCTACACCTTC.

This chain connects TRBV6-2 or TRBV6-3 to TRBJ1-2; the D is unclear. V was shortened by 5 bases and J by 7 bases, with 8 bases between the two germline ends. In germline, CDR1 is MNHEY, CDR2 SVGEGT. This CDR3 comprises 11 residues. CDR3 nucleotide sequence: TGTGCCAGCAGTAGAGGCGGTGGCTACACCTTC. Translation gives CASSRGGGYTF.

The V call is TRBV2, the J call TRBJ1-1; D gene unclear. The V and J ends lost 4 bases and 1 base respectively, with 7 bases between them. This CDR3 region has 13 residues. Per the germline V gene, CDR1 is SNHLY and CDR2 is FYNNEI. CDR3 DNA sequence: TGTGCCAGCAGTGTTCACAGGAACACTGAAGCTTTCTTT. Amino acid sequence: CASSVHRNTEAFF.

This chain uses TRBV2 with TRBJ2-5; D is perhaps TRBD1 (6 bases). This CDR3 comprises 12 residues. Deletions cut 11 bases from V and 1 base from J, with 11 bases between. Germline V gene data show CDR1 as SNHLY and CDR2 as FYNNEI. The CDR3 sequence: CAGNRVQETQYF. The CDR3 nucleotides are TGTGCCGGGAACAGGGTCCAAGAGACCCAGTACTTC.

The rearrangement links TRBV5-8 to TRBJ1-6; 9 positions match TRBD1. The germline V gene has CDR1 SGHTS and CDR2 YDEGEE. This CDR3 comprises 14 residues. After removal of 4 bases from V and 8 bases from J, the junction contained 4 bases not matched to a gene. The CDR3 DNA reads as TGTGCCAGCAGCGTGGGACAGGGAGATTCACCCCTCCACTTT. This sequence encodes CASSVGQGDSPLHF.

V and J are TRBV5-4 and TRBJ1-2; no definite D call. Between the trimmed V and J ends, which lost 4 bases and 5 bases, there was a span of 15 bases. Germline lookup yields CDR1 SGHNT and CDR2 YYREEE (reference sequence). CDR3 length: 14 amino acids. CDR3 DNA: TGTGCCAGCAGCAACGTAACAACCATTTATGGCTACACCTTC. Translating gives CASSNVTTIYGYTF.